Shown below are 29 T cell receptor beta chains from a single sample sequenced in a study of molecular identifiers for immune sequencing clone quantification. TCRdb passed the PCR reads through MiXCR, listing each CDR3 protein once. Seen here are approximately 40,000 distinct CDR3 sequences, about 18% observed once, and the top ten hold more than 6%. Sequencing input: naive CD8+ T cells from blood, with Jurkat cell RNA spiked in. Documented subset: FACS-sorted CD8+CD4-CCR7+CD45RA+ naive T cells. These receptors were taken from a human donor in good health. Some libraries in this study had Jurkat cell RNA spiked in.

This clonotype was recorded at least ten times. V gene TRBV20-1 combines with J gene TRBJ2-1, with D possibly TRBD2 on 5 matching bases. V was cut by 0 bases and J by 1 base, with 7 bases left in between. The CDR3 length is 14 residues. CDR1 DFQATT and CDR2 SNEGSKA come from the germline V gene (reference sequence). The CDR3 bases are TGCAGTGCTAGAGATGCGGGTTCCTACAATGAGCAGTTCTTC. It is translated as CSARDAGSYNEQFF.

The genes are TRBV3-1 and TRBJ2-5; 10 bases fit TRBD1. The CDR3 length is 15 residues. The V and J ends lost 3 bases and 0 bases, in that order; junction bases with no gene match: 1. Germline V lookup: CDR1 LGHDT, CDR2 YNNKEL (reference sequence). CDR3 protein: CASSQGTGDQETQYF. DNA for the CDR3: TGTGCCAGCAGCCAGGGGACAGGGGACCAAGAGACCCAGTACTTC.

This clonotype was seen at least ten times. This chain uses TRBV5-1 with TRBJ2-2; D not resolved. Germline CDR1 is SGHRS and CDR2 is YFSETQ. CDR3 length: 13 amino acids. V was shortened by 4 bases and J by 3 bases, with 7 bases between the two germline ends. The CDR3 spells CASSPSDTGELFF. Written as DNA, the CDR3 is TGCGCCAGCAGCCCCAGCGACACCGGGGAGCTGTTTTTT. Full variable domain (rest looked up from reference TRBV5-1 and TRBJ2-2): KAGVTQTPRYLIKTRGQQVTLSCSPISGHRSVSWYQQTPGQGLQFLFEYFSETQRNKGNFPGRFSGRQFSNSRSEMNVSTLELGDSALYLCASSPSDTGELFFGEGSRLTVL.

At least ten counts were recorded for this clonotype. A read error may produce the germline difference seen at one junction end. The V and J genes are TRBV19 and TRBJ2-5; D is unresolved. The CDR3 spans 14 residues. CDR1 and CDR2 (germline): LNHDA, SQIVND (reference sequence). This CDR3 reads CAISKDRYQETQYF. The CDR3 region has the DNA TGTGCCATTAGTAAGGACCGTTACCAAGAGACCCAGTACTTC.

This clonotype was detected ten times or more. V gene TRBV6-2 or TRBV6-3 combines with J gene TRBJ2-7; D not certain. V lost 4 bases, J lost 6 bases, and 7 bases lay in between. In germline, CDR1 is MNHEY, CDR2 SVGEGT. This CDR3 has 11 amino acids. CDR3 amino acids: CASSFKIEQYF. CDR3 sequence (DNA): TGTGCCAGCAGTTTTAAAATCGAGCAGTACTTC.

This chain connects TRBV29-1 to TRBJ1-2; D not resolved. V was cut by 5 bases and J by 7 bases, with 11 bases left in between. The CDR3 runs to 11 residues. Germline values: CDR1 SQVTM, CDR2 ANQGSEA. This CDR3 is CSVRLQSGYTF. Here the CDR3 DNA reads TGCAGCGTTCGATTGCAATCTGGCTACACCTTC.

This clonotype has a count of ten or more. The chain has TRBV14 and TRBJ2-1, with 9 bases fitting TRBD2. The CDR3 length is 16 residues. Germline trimming cut 2 bases from V and 4 bases from J; bases unmatched to any gene: 6. Germline V gene lookup returns CDR1 SGHDN and CDR2 FVKESK. The CDR3 sequence is CASSQLRGRAYNEQFF. The DNA for the CDR3 is TGTGCCAGCAGCCAACTCCGCGGGAGGGCATACAATGAGCAGTTCTTC.

This clonotype was counted ten times or more. The rearrangement uses TRBV28 and TRBJ2-6; D gene uncertain. From germline, CDR1 is MDHEN and CDR2 SYDVKM. CDR3 length: 14 residues. V was pared by 2 bases and J by 2 bases, with 4 bases between. The CDR3 nucleotides read TGTGCCAGCAGTTTAGTGACTGGGGCCAACGTCCTGACTTTC. Translated: CASSLVTGANVLTF.

The sample holds many counts of this clonotype. The rearrangement joins TRBV20-1 to TRBJ2-1; the match to TRBD2 covers 8 bases. In germline, CDR1 is DFQATT, CDR2 SNEGSKA (reference sequence). This CDR3 is built from 15 residues. The V gene end was trimmed by 1 base and the J gene end by 2 bases; junction bases not matched to a gene: 4. Here the CDR3 DNA reads TGCAGTGCTAGAGGTCTAGCGGGTCCCTACAATGAGCAGTTCTTC. Protein sequence: CSARGLAGPYNEQFF.

For this clonotype: With a much larger clone just one base away, this may be a read error. The chain recombines TRBV28 with TRBJ2-7; TRBD2 matches at 8 bases. This CDR3 contains 16 residues. V dropped 2 bases and J dropped 1; count of bases not matched to a gene: 7. CDR1 MDHEN and CDR2 SYDVKM come from the germline V gene. CDR3 coding DNA: TGTGCCAGCAGTTTAGGTCGGCTAGCGGGTTCCTACGAGCAGTACTTC. The encoded protein is CASSLGRLAGSYEQYF.

This clonotype was observed many times. The chain recombines TRBV4-1 with TRBJ2-5; perhaps TRBD2 as D (5 bases). From germline, CDR1 is MGHRA and CDR2 YSYEKL. Trimming shortened V by 1 base and J by 3 bases, and 12 bases separated the two germline ends. This CDR3 comprises 15 residues. The CDR3 loop is CASSQVLGLKETQYF. The CDR3 DNA reads as TGCGCCAGCAGCCAAGTTCTCGGACTGAAAGAGACCCAGTACTTC.

The table lists this clonotype with many counts. This chain uses TRBV28 with TRBJ2-5; D might be TRBD2 (6 bases). The CDR3 has 15 amino acids. CDR1 is MDHEN and CDR2 is SYDVKM in the germline V gene. With 3 bases removed from V and 2 bases from J, the gap between germline ends came to 13 bases. CDR3 DNA sequence: TGTGCCAGCAGTTTCACACGGGAGATTCAAGAGACCCAGTACTTC. Translating gives CASSFTREIQETQYF.

This clonotype was seen a few times. The V gene is TRBV12-3 or TRBV12-4, the J gene TRBJ1-2, with 12 bases matching TRBD1. This CDR3 contains 14 residues. With V trimmed by 5 bases and J by 6 bases, 4 bases remained unmatched. CDR3 in DNA: TGTGCCAGCAGTCCCGGGACAGGGGGCCATGGCTACACCTTC. Translating gives CASSPGTGGHGYTF.

This clonotype is a singleton in its sample. One base away lies a much larger clone, so this may be a sequencing read error. V is TRBV29-1 and J is TRBJ2-7; no clear D. Trimming pared 8 bases from V and 0 bases from J, leaving 17 bases between. This CDR3 has 14 amino acids. Germline values: CDR1 SQVTM, CDR2 ANQGSEA. CDR3: CSILSRVTSYEQYF. In nucleotides, the CDR3 is TGCAGCATACTAAGCCGGGTCACCTCCTACGAGCAGTACTTC.

This clonotype was detected many times. The chain links TRBV4-3 to TRBJ2-5; 11 bases are shared with TRBD1. The CDR3 is 17 amino acids. Germline V lookup: CDR1 LGHNA, CDR2 YSLEER. V lost 2 bases, J lost 3 bases, and 8 bases stayed unmatched. The chain's CDR3 is CASSQYSGTGGEETQYF. The CDR3 DNA follows: TGCGCCAGCAGCCAATACTCAGGGACAGGGGGGGAAGAGACCCAGTACTTC.

The gene calls are TRBV27 and TRBJ2-7; D call uncertain. V lost 6 bases, J lost 3 bases, and 21 bases lay in between. The CDR3 totals 16 residues. CDR1 MNHEY and CDR2 SMNVEV come from the germline V gene (reference sequence). In DNA form, the CDR3 reads TGTGCCAGCAGCCCAACGGCAACGGGCCCGAGCTACGAGCAGTACTTC. Amino acid sequence: CASSPTATGPSYEQYF.

This clonotype showed up many times. V and J are TRBV20-1 and TRBJ2-7; 13 nucleotides match TRBD2. Germline assignment: CDR1 DFQATT and CDR2 SNEGSKA (reference sequence). V lost 3 bases and J lost 2; bases outside the gene matches: 13. This CDR3 has 18 residues. This CDR3 is CSARAFTSGRASPYEQYF. The CDR3 DNA reads TGCAGTGCTAGGGCCTTTACTAGCGGGAGGGCCTCGCCCTACGAGCAGTACTTC.

The chain links TRBV4-3 to TRBJ2-7, with 15 bases identical to TRBD2. The junction had 12 bases not matched to a gene; V was cut back by 0 bases and J by 3 bases. This CDR3 region has 20 residues. Germline CDR1 LGHNA, CDR2 YSLEER. The CDR3 protein is CASSQDWTTGLAGGRYEQYF. As DNA, the CDR3 is TGCGCCAGCAGCCAAGATTGGACAACGGGACTAGCGGGAGGTCGCTACGAGCAGTACTTC.

The V and J genes are TRBV4-3 and TRBJ2-3; D call uncertain. CDR3 length: 12 amino acids. Trimming removed 0 bases from V and 5 bases from J, with 3 bases in between. CDR1 is LGHNA, CDR2 YSLEER, per germline. DNA of the CDR3: TGCGCCAGCAGCCAAGAGTTAGATACGCAGTATTTT. Amino acids: CASSQELDTQYF.

The table lists this clonotype with a few counts. This could be a read error, since a much larger clone is one nucleotide away. The CDR3: CANSFGAGGVNEQFF. The CDR3 bases are TGTGCCAACAGCTTCGGAGCGGGAGGTGTCAATGAGCAGTTCTTC. J is TRBJ2-1 and V is TRBV7-9, with TRBD2 identical over 9 bases. The CDR3 has 15 residues. CDR1 is SEHNR and CDR2 is FQNEAQ in the germline V gene (reference sequence).

V is TRBV28 and J is TRBJ2-3; tentative D call: TRBD1 (6 bases). The germline gives CDR1 MDHEN, CDR2 SYDVKM. Trimming took off 2 bases at V and 0 bases at J, with 9 bases between the two ends. The CDR3 is 15 amino acids. CDR3 DNA sequence: TGTGCCAGCAGTTTAATTCAGGGGAGCACAGATACGCAGTATTTT. Translation: CASSLIQGSTDTQYF.

In its sample, this clonotype was seen a few times. This chain uses TRBV5-1 with TRBJ2-7, with a possible D match to TRBD2 (5 bases). Germline CDR1 SGHRS, CDR2 YFSETQ. Trimming pared 2 bases from V and 0 bases from J, leaving 21 bases between. This CDR3 contains 18 residues. Here the CDR3 DNA reads TGCGCCAGCAGCTTACAGAGGGAGTCCGCATTAATCTCCTACGAGCAGTACTTC. Protein product: CASSLQRESALISYEQYF.

At least ten counts were recorded for this clonotype. The genes are TRBV5-6 and TRBJ2-7; maybe TRBD2 (5 bases). The CDR3 runs 14 residues. Germline V CDR1 and CDR2: SGHDT, YYEEEE. V was trimmed by 4 bases and J by 2 bases, leaving 13 bases between them. The CDR3 is CASSATRDPYEQYF. CDR3 bases: TGTGCCAGCAGCGCTACCCGGGATCCCTACGAGCAGTACTTC.

The chain is built from TRBV6-4 and TRBJ2-4; TRBD1 aligns across 8 bases. Germline V lookup: CDR1 MRHNA, CDR2 SNTAGT. Unmatched junction bases numbered 9, after V lost 2 bases and J lost 0 bases. The CDR3 contains 18 residues. As DNA, the CDR3 is TGTGCCAGCAGTGACAAGGGACAGGCCGATATAGCCAAAAACATTCAGTACTTC. Its translation: CASSDKGQADIAKNIQYF.

This clonotype was detected ten times or more. The chain is built from TRBV14 and TRBJ1-2, with D possibly being TRBD1 (5 bases). In germline, CDR1 is SGHDN, CDR2 FVKESK. This CDR3 spans 13 amino acids. Trimming took 2 bases from V and 7 from J, leaving 11 bases between them. The CDR3 reads CASSQSTVGGYTF. In nucleotides, the CDR3 is TGTGCCAGCAGCCAATCGACAGTTGGTGGCTACACCTTC.

In its sample, this clonotype was seen a few times. The V gene is TRBV19, the J gene TRBJ2-1, with 7 bases aligning to TRBD1. CDR3 length equals 14 residues. V was pared by 6 bases and J by 4 bases, with 6 bases of the junction left unmatched. CDR1 is LNHDA, CDR2 SQIVND, per germline (reference sequence). CDR3 bases: TGTGCCAGTAGCCGACAGGGAACTTACAATGAGCAGTTCTTC. Protein sequence: CASSRQGTYNEQFF.

Concerning this clonotype: A much more abundant neighbour one base away suggests this may be a read error. The chain recombines TRBV6-6 with TRBJ2-4; D might be TRBD2 (5 bases). Germline values: CDR1 MNHNY, CDR2 SVGAGI (reference sequence). The CDR3 has 12 residues. CDR3 bases: TGTACCAGCAATATGGGAGTGCACATTCAGTACTTC. Protein product: CTSNMGVHIQYF.

This clonotype was observed at least ten times. The chain uses TRBV7-9 and TRBJ1-1, with D possibly TRBD1 on 5 matching bases. V was pared by 7 bases and J by 5 bases, with 20 bases between. Germline V gene lookup returns CDR1 SEHNR and CDR2 FQNEAQ (reference sequence). The CDR3 consists of 15 residues. The CDR3 sequence: CASTPSGAAWTEAFF. DNA of the CDR3: TGTGCCAGCACCCCGAGCGGGGCAGCTTGGACTGAAGCTTTCTTT.

The chain is built from TRBV5-5 and TRBJ1-2; no firm D call. The CDR3 spans 14 residues. Germline lookup yields CDR1 SGHKS and CDR2 YYEKEE (reference sequence). The V and J ends lost 1 base and 4 bases respectively, with 11 bases between them. The CDR3 is CASSLSIGFYGYTF. In DNA form, the CDR3 reads TGTGCCAGCAGCTTGAGTATAGGTTTCTATGGCTACACCTTC. Full variable domain (remainder filled in from reference TRBV5-5 and TRBJ1-2): DAGVTQSPTHLIKTRGQQVTLRCSPISGHKSVSWYQQVLGQGPQFIFQYYEKEERGRGNFPDRFSARQFPNYSSELNVNALLLGDSALYLCASSLSIGFYGYTFGSGTRLTVV.